This T cell receptor (beta chain) was sequenced during a study of identical twins. MiXCR, applied by TCRdb to the 5' RACE reads, yields one record per CDR3 protein. The sample contains 1.5 million to 2 million distinct CDR3 sequences, about 32% of which appear only once. Trimming took 7 bases from V and 2 from J, leaving 12 bases between them. The CDR3 loop spans 14 amino acids. The germline V gene has CDR1 MNHEY and CDR2 SMNVEV (reference sequence). The specimen was cord blood. The chain is built from TRBV27 and TRBJ2-1, with a tentative D call TRBD2 (6 bases). The sequence was collected from a newborn girl in good health. In DNA, the CDR3 is TGTGCCAGCACCAAGGGGACTCCCTACAATGAGCAGTTCTTC. Residues: CASTKGTPYNEQFF.